This T cell receptor beta chain stems from a study of CD8+ T cells in alopecia areata (dated by TCRdb to 2017 to 2018). In terms of the full investigation: To study T cell clonal expansion in alopecia areata, the researchers applied high-throughput TCRbeta sequencing to both the C3H/HeJ mouse model and human patients. Human TCRbeta sequencing covered scalp tissue and sorted CD4+ and CD8+ peripheral blood T cells from patchy and totalis/universalis alopecia areata patients and healthy controls. Scalp clonality was compared among normal scalp (n=4), patchy alopecia areata scalp (n=8), and alopecia totalis/universalis scalp (n=8). The RNA source kit depended on sample type: the PAXgene miRNA kit for fixed scalp, the miRNeasy kit for PBMCs, and the RNeasy kit for mouse skin. immunoSEQ multiplex PCR using 35 Vbeta forward primers and 13 Jbeta reverse primers was used to amplify TCRbeta CDR3 regions. Points the paper makes about the study in general: Lesional scalp, especially in alopecia totalis/universalis, showed higher clonality and more expanded CD8+ clones than normal scalp, suggesting antigenic drive. Scalp TCR repertoire analysis is complicated because resident alphabeta T cells in normal human skin are also sequenced, whereas mouse skin is dominated by gammadelta T cells. Shared TCR sequences between patients were less evident than in mice, which may be partly attributable to HLA diversity in the patient population.

The library was prepared using the immunoSEQ multiplex PCR assay. To provide template for TCR sequencing, every sample had RNA extracted and reverse transcribed into cDNA. SuperScript III was used to make first-strand cDNA, primed with a 2:1 mix of oligo-dT and random hexamers. A synthetic immune receptor repertoire was used to assess amplification bias, and residual bias was removed computationally. In the paper's pipeline: Raw reads were preprocessed to remove errors, and CDR3 was defined according to IMGT conventions as the region from the conserved cysteine to phenylalanine. Clonality was computed by normalizing Shannon entropy by log2 of the number of productive unique TCRs and subtracting the result from 1. Whether each scalp clone was CD4 or CD8 was inferred by checking scalp TCRbeta sequences against the CD4 and CD8 repertoires from sorted blood. In its TCRdb copy, this immuneACCESS table keeps in-frame sequences only and misses some clones. Where compared with another copy, unresolved V genes explain less than half of these, and the others have no known cause. V and J calls and clone size are copied from that table; D and trimming were computed from the DNA. Here the sample has about 200,000 clones; 45% to 70% occur a single time. The ten largest clones take up around 5.1% of the sample.

Via the germline V gene (reference sequence), CDR1 is PRHDT and CDR2 FYEKMQ. The germline ends are 8 bases apart after V is trimmed by 5 bases and J by 0 bases. From cysteine to phenylalanine, the CDR3 is 15 amino acids long. Here the CDR3 DNA is all that survives: 45 bases in frame from base 1. After PBMCs were isolated by density centrifugation and stained for CD3, CD4 and CD8, a FACSAria was used to sort CD4+ and CD8+ T cells. Scalp biopsies and blood samples were provided by unaffected controls. With respect to this clone: The antigen this receptor binds is unknown. Base qualities are not at hand, and no much larger clone is one base apart.

The chain is encoded by TRBV13 joined to TRBJ2-6; the D gene remains uncertain. The TCR was taken from a human donor in good health. The specimen was CD8+ T cells sorted from blood. CDR3 region: CASSLDDSGANVLTF. The DNA sequence is given as TGTGCCAGCAGCCTTGACGACTCTGGGGCCAACGTCCTGACTTTC.